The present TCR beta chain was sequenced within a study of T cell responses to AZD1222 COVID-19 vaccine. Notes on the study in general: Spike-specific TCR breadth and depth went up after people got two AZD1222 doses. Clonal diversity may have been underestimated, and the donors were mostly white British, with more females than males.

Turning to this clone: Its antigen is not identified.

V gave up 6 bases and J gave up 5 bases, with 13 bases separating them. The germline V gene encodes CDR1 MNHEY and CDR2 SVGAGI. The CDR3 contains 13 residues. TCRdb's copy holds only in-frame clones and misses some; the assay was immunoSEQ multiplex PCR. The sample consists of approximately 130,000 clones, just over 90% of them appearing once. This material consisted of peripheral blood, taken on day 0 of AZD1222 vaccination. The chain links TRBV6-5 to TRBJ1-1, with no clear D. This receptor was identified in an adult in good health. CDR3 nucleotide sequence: TGTGCCAGCAGCCTTACCTTGGGGACTGAAGCTTTCTTT. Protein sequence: CASSLTLGTEAFF.